The rows below give T cell receptor beta chains drawn from one sample of a study of response to subunit inactivated influenza vaccine. TCRdb analysed the RT-PCR reads with MiXCR anew, one entry per CDR3 protein. The table records around 570,000 distinct CDR3 sequences, less than 10% of them present only once. The sequencing used PBMCs from blood, collected about 23 months after vaccination. These receptors came from a man aged 45 to 70 who received an inactivated influenza vaccine. CDR3s include the opening cysteine and the closing phenylalanine or tryptophan. The order of the fields is V gene, D gene, clone size, J gene, CDR3 DNA, CDR3 protein. D genes are given only for firm matches. Clone size is not always given. Where it is, it says once, few, many or a class for expanded clones.

TRBV20-1	-	-	TRBJ2-1	TGCAGTGCTAGAATTCACGGAAACTCCTACAATGAGCAGTTCTTC	CSARIHGNSYNEQFF
TRBV5-1	-	many	TRBJ2-2	TGCGCCAGCAGCTTGGCCGTCAGAGCGAACACCGGGGAGCTGTTTTTT	CASSLAVRANTGELFF
TRBV7-6	TRBD2	few	TRBJ2-1	TGTGCCAGCAGCTTAGCGCCTAGCGGGAGGGTTAATGAGCAGTTCTTC	CASSLAPSGRVNEQFF
TRBV5-1	-	many	TRBJ2-2	TGCGCCAGCAGGATAGGGGAGAACACCGGGGAGCTGTTTTTT	CASRIGENTGELFF
TRBV12-3/TRBV12-4	TRBD1	many	TRBJ1-2	TGTGCCAGCAGTTTTGGGACAGGGGGCGCTTCGGACTATGGCTACACCTTC	CASSFGTGGASDYGYTF
TRBV5-1	TRBD1	many	TRBJ2-5	TGCGCCAGCAGCTACCGACAGGGGCAAGGAACCCAGTACTTC	CASSYRQGQGTQYF
TRBV29-1	-	many	TRBJ2-4	TGCAGCGTTGAGTACGGGGTTAAGACCAAAAACATTCAGTACTTC	CSVEYGVKTKNIQYF
TRBV5-4	TRBD2	-	TRBJ2-2	TGTGCCAGCAGCTTGGACGGGGGGGGCACCGGGGAGCTGTTTTTT	CASSLDGGGTGELFF
TRBV15	-	few	TRBJ2-2	TGTGCCACCTTGGTGGGAGGGAACACCGGGGAGCTGTTTTTT	CATLVGGNTGELFF
TRBV5-1	-	few	TRBJ2-5	TGCGCCAGCAGCTTGGGACGACCAGGAGAGACCCAGTACTTC	CASSLGRPGETQYF
TRBV20-1	-	many	TRBJ2-3	TGCAGTGCTCCCCCACAGGGAGATACGCAGTATTTT	CSAPPQGDTQYF
TRBV6-1	TRBD2	-	TRBJ2-2	TGTGCCAGCAGTGTTACCCCCCCAGCGGGAGTTTCGGCCGGGGAGCTGTTTTTT	CASSVTPPAGVSAGELFF
TRBV28	TRBD1	-	TRBJ2-7	TGTGCCAGCAGTTCAAACAGGGGGCGCCGGGACTACGAGCAGTACTTC	CASSSNRGRRDYEQYF
TRBV7-9	-	few	TRBJ2-1	TGTGCCAGCAACCCTCCGGGGGCCCCTGGGAATGAGCAGTTCTTC	CASNPPGAPGNEQFF
TRBV5-1	-	few	TRBJ2-1	TGCGCCAGCAGCTCAGTGGTCGATGAGCAGTTCTTC	CASSSVVDEQFF
TRBV29-1	-	-	TRBJ2-3	TGCAGCGTTGAAGAAGGAGGGAATACGCAGTATTTT	CSVEEGGNTQYF
TRBV5-5	-	-	TRBJ2-2	TGTGCCAGCAGCTTGCGCCCCCCGCGGTATCCGAAGGGCGGGGAGCTGTTTTTT	CASSLRPPRYPKGGELFF
TRBV20-1	TRBD1	few	TRBJ1-5	TGCAGTACGTCCCGACAGGGATCGGATCAGCCCCAGCATTTT	CSTSRQGSDQPQHF
TRBV12-3/TRBV12-4	TRBD1	many	TRBJ1-5	TGTGCCAGCAGCTCCGGGACAGGGAGTCGGCAGCCCCAGCATTTT	CASSSGTGSRQPQHF
TRBV10-3	TRBD1	few	TRBJ2-7	TGTGCCATCGGCCAGACAGGGAGCAACTCCTACGAGCAGTACTTC	CAIGQTGSNSYEQYF
TRBV11-3	TRBD1	many	TRBJ2-1	TGTGCCAGCAGCGGATCCGGGACAGGAACTCCAGGGGAGCAGTTCTTC	CASSGSGTGTPGEQFF
TRBV9	-	few	TRBJ1-1	TGTGCCAGCAGCACCTTGGGACATAACACTGAAGCTTTCTTT	CASSTLGHNTEAFF
TRBV5-4	-	-	TRBJ1-2	TGTGCCAGCAGCGAAGGACAGCTATATGGCTACACCTTC	CASSEGQLYGYTF
TRBV4-3	-	-	TRBJ2-5	TGCGCCAGCAGCCAAGGTGAATGGGAGACCCAGTACTTC	CASSQGEWETQYF
TRBV4-2	-	many	TRBJ2-4	TGTGCCAGCAGGTTAGCGGACATTCAGTACTTC	CASRLADIQYF
TRBV19	TRBD1	few	TRBJ2-2	TGTGCCAGTAATTACGGACAGGGGATAAGCACCGGGGAGCTGTTTTTT	CASNYGQGISTGELFF
TRBV9	TRBD2	few	TRBJ2-1	TGTGCCAGCAGCGTAGCGTCTAGCGGGAGGAATACGGGCCGCAATGAGCAGTTCTTC	CASSVASSGRNTGRNEQFF
TRBV5-1	-	-	TRBJ2-2	TGCGCCAGCAGCACAGGGACCGGGGAGCTGTTTTTT	CASSTGTGELFF
TRBV12-3/TRBV12-4	TRBD2	few	TRBJ2-7	TGTGCCAGCAGTTTAGCCCTAGCGGGAGGGCAGGCGTATTACGAGCAGTACTTC	CASSLALAGGQAYYEQYF
TRBV7-2	-	few	TRBJ1-6	TGTGCCAGCAGGGGCCCCGGCGGCCCATCACCCCTCCACTTT	CASRGPGGPSPLHF
TRBV25-1	TRBD2	-	TRBJ2-1	TGTGCCAGCAGTGAATACTGGAAGCGGGGCTCCTACAATGAGCAGTTCTTC	CASSEYWKRGSYNEQFF
TRBV7-6	TRBD2	-	TRBJ2-5	TGTGCCAGCAGCGGGACTAGGCAAACGTCCCAGTACTTC	CASSGTRQTSQYF
TRBV9	-	few	TRBJ2-2	TGTGCCAGCAGCGTAATCAACACCGGGGAGCTGTTTTTT	CASSVINTGELFF
TRBV7-2	-	-	TRBJ1-2	TGTGCCAGCAGCTTAGGAGGCAGGGTTTATGGCTACACCTTC	CASSLGGRVYGYTF
TRBV7-2	-	-	TRBJ2-3	TGTGCCAGCAGCTGGGGGAGGTCGCCCGCAGATACGCAGTATTTT	CASSWGRSPADTQYF
TRBV5-1	TRBD1	-	TRBJ2-1	TGCGCCAGCAGCGTACGGGACAGTACCTACAATGAGCAGTTCTTC	CASSVRDSTYNEQFF
TRBV28	-	-	TRBJ2-3	TGTGCCAGCACTGGGGACACCCAGACGCAGTATTTT	CASTGDTQTQYF
TRBV20-1	-	few	TRBJ2-7	TGCAGTGCTAAGCCGGACAAAGGCCCATCCTACGAGCAGTACTTC	CSAKPDKGPSYEQYF
TRBV9	TRBD1	-	TRBJ1-1	TGTGCCAGCAGCGTAGAGGGACAGGGGACAGAAGCTTTCTTT	CASSVEGQGTEAFF
TRBV6-2/TRBV6-3	-	few	TRBJ2-6	TGTGCCAGCAGTTACTCGATGCAGGGGGGACTCTCCTGGTGGGGGGCCAACGTCCTGACTTTC	CASSYSMQGGLSWWGANVLTF
TRBV4-2	-	few	TRBJ2-2	TGTGCCAGCAGCCAAGGGCCGGTAACAACGAACACCGGGGAGCTGTTTTTT	CASSQGPVTTNTGELFF
TRBV12-3/TRBV12-4	-	-	TRBJ2-1	TGTGCCAGCAGTTTAACCTCGGCTGAGCAGTTCTTC	CASSLTSAEQFF
TRBV5-5	-	-	TRBJ1-5	TGTGCCAGCAGCTCTATTTCAGGGAGTCAGCCCCAGCATTTT	CASSSISGSQPQHF
TRBV6-1	TRBD1	few	TRBJ1-1	TGTGCCAGCAGTGAGAGACAGGGGAGGTCAACTGAAGCTTTCTTT	CASSERQGRSTEAFF
TRBV7-2	TRBD2	few	TRBJ2-1	TGTGCCAGCAGCTCTAGGGCCATGACTAGCGGGAGCCACAATGAGCAGTTCTTC	CASSSRAMTSGSHNEQFF
TRBV4-3	-	many	TRBJ2-1	TGCGCCAGCAGCCAAGAAGTAGGGGGCTACAATGAGCAGTTCTTC	CASSQEVGGYNEQFF
TRBV7-2	-	many	TRBJ1-2	TGTGCCAGCAGCGGCGACAGGACATTGGTCTCCACCTTC	CASSGDRTLVSTF